The sequence of this T cell receptor beta chain was determined in a study of beta chain features in type 1 diabetes. What was sequenced were expressed TCRB transcripts, since all of the isolated RNA had been reverse transcribed. TCRdb's table, derived via immunoSEQ multiplex PCR, lists solely in-frame clones and lacks some. The table has approximately 330,000 clones, about 11% seen once. V dropped 3 bases and J dropped 0; count of bases not matched to a gene: 5. The germline gives CDR1 SNHLY, CDR2 FYNNEI. The CDR3 is 17 residues long. This clone was seen more than once but under ten times. Its antigen is currently unknown. Study conclusions and caveats: TCRB CDR3s were moderately but significantly shorter in Type 1 diabetes patients in all four CD4+ subsets. PCR might favor shorter templates, but any such skew would affect patients and controls equally.

Sequenced material: naive CD4+ T cells from blood. This sequence was found in a woman younger than 45 in good health. The chain couples TRBV2 to TRBJ2-6, with TRBD1 identical over 7 bases. CDR3 in DNA: TGTGCCAGCAGTGATGGACAGGTCGTCTCTGGGGCCAACGTCCTGACTTTC. Its protein product is CASSDGQVVSGANVLTF.